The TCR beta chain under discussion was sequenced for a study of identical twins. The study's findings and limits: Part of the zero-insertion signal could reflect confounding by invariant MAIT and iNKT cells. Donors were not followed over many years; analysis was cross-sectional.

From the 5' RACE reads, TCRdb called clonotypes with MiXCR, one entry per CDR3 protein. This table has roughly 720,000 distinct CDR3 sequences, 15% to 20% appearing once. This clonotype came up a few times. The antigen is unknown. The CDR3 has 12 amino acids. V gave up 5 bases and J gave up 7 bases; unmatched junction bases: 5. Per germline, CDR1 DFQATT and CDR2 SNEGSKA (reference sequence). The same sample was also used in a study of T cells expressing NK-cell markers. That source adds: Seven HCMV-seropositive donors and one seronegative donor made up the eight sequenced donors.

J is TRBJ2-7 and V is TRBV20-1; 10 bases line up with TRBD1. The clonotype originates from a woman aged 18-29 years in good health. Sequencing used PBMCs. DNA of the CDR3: TGCAGTGCTCGACAGGGGGCGGAAGAGCAGTACTTC. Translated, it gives CSARQGAEEQYF.